Below are 30 T cell receptor beta chains sequenced from a single sample in a study of PD-L1 blockade in urothelial cancer. The time point: pretreatment peripheral blood. Sequenced by immunoSEQ multiplex PCR; TCRdb stores in-frame clones only, minus some. Of about 52,000 clones listed, about 75% are singletons. This sample comprised PBMCs, obtained around atezolizumab (anti-PD-L1) treatment. The receptors stem from a man between 65 and 80 years old with urothelial cancer.

CDR3 coding DNA: TGTGCCAGCAGATTAACACGGGGGGGAGGATCAGATACGCAGTATTTT. It is translated as CASRLTRGGGSDTQYF. This chain joins TRBV11-3 and TRBJ2-3, with TRBD2 matching over 8 bases. Trimming at V came to 6 bases and at J to 4 bases, leaving 12 bases not matched to a gene. The CDR3 consists of 16 residues. CDR1 is SGHNT and CDR2 is YENEEA in the germline V gene.

The chain has TRBV30 and TRBJ1-2; 7 nucleotides agree with TRBD1. The ends lost 0 bases at V and 5 bases at J; junction bases unmatched: 18. Germline V CDR1 and CDR2: GTSNPN, SVGIG (reference sequence). This CDR3 is built from 18 residues. The CDR3 region has the DNA TGTGCCTGGAGTGTACCCCGGACAGGCGCCCCATCTCAATATGGCTACACCTTC. This translates into CAWSVPRTGAPSQYGYTF.

The genes are TRBV18 and TRBJ2-7; no clear D gene. V lost 6 bases and J 3 bases, leaving 24 bases between the germline ends. The CDR3 has 17 amino acids. Germline V CDR1 and CDR2: KGHSH, LQKENI. This CDR3 reads CASSHTPSFLPDYEQYF. The CDR3 region has the DNA TGTGCCAGCTCCCATACTCCAAGTTTCTTGCCCGACTACGAGCAGTACTTC.

DNA of the CDR3: TGTGCCAGCTCATCGACAGGGGGTATCTACGAGCAGTACTTC. Residues: CASSSTGGIYEQYF. The chain employs TRBV18 and TRBJ2-7, with 9 bases matching TRBD1. There are 14 residues in the CDR3. Germline V CDR1 and CDR2: KGHSH, LQKENI. V lost 5 bases, J lost 3 bases, and 5 bases stayed unmatched.

The gene calls are TRBV25-1 and TRBJ2-5; 9 bases align to TRBD2. CDR3 length: 15 residues. V was clipped by 6 bases and J by 5 bases; unmatched bases: 10. Germline lookup yields CDR1 MGHDK and CDR2 SYGVNS. Here the CDR3 DNA reads TGTGCCAGCAGCCACAGCGGGAGGATTGCGGAGACCCAGTACTTC. It translates to CASSHSGRIAETQYF.

The chain has TRBV28 and TRBJ2-7; maybe TRBD1 (6 bases). The V end lost 6 bases, the J end lost 4 bases, and 16 bases lay between the germline ends. The CDR3 consists of 14 residues. Per the germline V gene, CDR1 is MDHEN and CDR2 is SYDVKM. CDR3 nucleotide sequence: TGTGCCAGCAGGTCCTGGGGCAGGGGTTACGAGCAGTACTTC. It codes for CASRSWGRGYEQYF.

This clone was seen only a few times. The rearrangement uses TRBV19 and TRBJ2-2; D is uncertain. Trimming left V 6 bases short and J 7 bases short, with 9 bases between. From germline, CDR1 is LNHDA and CDR2 SQIVND (reference sequence). This CDR3 spans 12 amino acids. The CDR3 protein is CASSIRGGELFF. The CDR3 DNA reads TGTGCCAGTAGCATACGAGGCGGGGAGCTGTTTTTT.

V usage is TRBV2 and J usage is TRBJ1-6, with D possibly matching TRBD1 (6 bases). This CDR3 comprises 13 residues. Trimming left V 11 bases short and J 6 bases short, with 14 bases between. Looked up from germline, CDR1 is SNHLY and CDR2 is FYNNEI. Here the CDR3 DNA reads TGTGCCTGCGCACAGGGTCGTAATTCACCCCTCCACTTT. Translation: CACAQGRNSPLHF.

V is TRBV18 and J is TRBJ2-2; possibly TRBD2 for D (6 bases). Germline CDR1 KGHSH, CDR2 LQKENI. The CDR3 consists of 14 residues. Trimming took 3 bases from V and 7 from J, leaving 12 bases between them. The CDR3 DNA follows: TGTGCCAGCTCACCGGCGACTAGTGGCGGGGAGCTGTTTTTT. Protein sequence: CASSPATSGGELFF. Full variable domain (missing parts from reference TRBV18 and TRBJ2-2): NAGVMQNPRHLVRRRGQEARLRCSPMKGHSHVYWYRQLPEEGLKFMVYLQKENIIDESGMPKERFSAEFPKEGPSILRIQQVVRGDSAAYFCASSPATSGGELFFGEGSRLTVL.

The sample holds one count of this clone. This rearrangement joins TRBV6-5 to TRBJ1-2, with 10 positions matching TRBD1. Germline-derived CDR1 and CDR2 are MNHEY and SVGAGI. The ends lost 5 bases at V and 4 bases at J; junction bases unmatched: 7. This CDR3 comprises 15 residues. As DNA, the CDR3 is TGTGCCAGCAGTCGCCTGACAGGGGGCGGCTATGGCTACACCTTC. Translation gives CASSRLTGGGYGYTF.

The chain uses TRBV7-2 and TRBJ2-5; 11 positions agree with TRBD2. Germline assignment: CDR1 SGHTA and CDR2 FQGNSA. The J segment lost 5 bases and the V segment lost 1 base, leaving 0 bases of the junction unmatched. This CDR3 is 14 amino acids long. DNA for the CDR3: TGTGCCAGCAGCTTAGGGACTAGCGGGGAGACCCAGTACTTC. Translating gives CASSLGTSGETQYF.

This clone came up many times. The chain couples TRBV25-1 to TRBJ1-1; D ambiguous. The CDR3 runs 12 residues. CDR1 MGHDK and CDR2 SYGVNS come from the germline V gene. V was cut by 10 bases and J by 2 bases, with 11 bases left in between. This CDR3 is CATGRGNTEAFF. Here the CDR3 DNA reads TGTGCCACCGGGCGGGGAAACACTGAAGCTTTCTTT.

This chain links TRBV7-2 with TRBJ2-6; D possibly corresponds to TRBD1 (6 bases). Germline loops: CDR1 SGHTA, CDR2 FQGNSA. The V end lost 5 bases, the J end lost 0 bases, and 11 bases lay between the germline ends. The CDR3 is 16 residues long. Written as DNA, the CDR3 is TGTGCCAGCAGCAGAGGGACAAACTCTGGGGCCAACGTCCTGACTTTC. The encoded protein is CASSRGTNSGANVLTF.

This clone was counted only a few times. V gene TRBV7-3 combines with J gene TRBJ2-1; the D gene is possibly TRBD2 (6 bases). The germline V gene encodes CDR1 SGHTA and CDR2 FQGTGA. With 1 base removed from V and 10 bases from J, the gap between germline ends came to 11 bases. The CDR3 extends over 13 amino acids. The CDR3 spells CASSLIAGREQFF. The CDR3 region has the DNA TGTGCCAGCAGCTTAATTGCGGGACGGGAGCAGTTCTTC.

The chain carries TRBV5-4 and TRBJ2-5; no definite D call. This CDR3 region has 14 residues. Trimming took 4 bases from V and 0 from J, leaving 10 bases between them. Germline V gene sequence: CDR1 SGHNT, CDR2 YYREEE (reference sequence). The CDR3 DNA sequence: TGTGCCAGCAGCCAAAAACAGAACCAAGAGACCCAGTACTTC. It is translated as CASSQKQNQETQYF.

In its sample, this clone was seen once. The genes are TRBV5-8 and TRBJ2-5, with 7 bases matching TRBD2. The CDR3 loop spans 14 amino acids. V lost 7 bases and J lost 4; bases outside the gene matches: 10. Germline-derived CDR1 and CDR2 are SGHTS and YDEGEE. The chain's CDR3 is CASGAVGRAETQYF. The CDR3 nucleotides read TGTGCCAGCGGCGCGGTGGGGAGGGCAGAGACCCAGTACTTC.

The chain employs TRBV7-9 and TRBJ1-1, with D perhaps TRBD1 (5 bases). The CDR3 length is 14 residues. Per the germline V gene, CDR1 is SEHNR and CDR2 is FQNEAQ (reference sequence). Trimming took off 1 base at V and 5 bases at J, with 11 bases between the two ends. The CDR3 nucleotides are TGTGCCAGCAGCTTAGAGGGGCTTAGAACTGAAGCTTTCTTT. Amino acid sequence: CASSLEGLRTEAFF.

This clone came up once. The rearrangement joins TRBV28 to TRBJ2-3, with 7 bases aligning to TRBD2. In germline, CDR1 is MDHEN, CDR2 SYDVKM. The CDR3 sequence is 15 residues long. The V gene end was trimmed by 6 bases and the J gene end by 9 bases; junction bases not matched to a gene: 15. The CDR3 spells CASSPSGAGVSTQYF. The CDR3 DNA follows: TGTGCCAGCAGCCCTAGCGGTGCCGGGGTGAGCACGCAGTATTTT.

The chain employs TRBV7-2 and TRBJ2-5; tentative D call: TRBD2 (6 bases). CDR1 and CDR2 (germline): SGHTA, FQGNSA. The V end lost 3 bases, the J end lost 5 bases, and 16 bases lay between the germline ends. The CDR3 spans 15 residues. The CDR3 DNA reads as TGTGCCAGCAGCTTCACAAGGCAGGCGGGGGAGACCCAGTACTTC. It specifies CASSFTRQAGETQYF.

V and J are TRBV7-9 and TRBJ2-7, with D possibly matching TRBD2 (6 bases). The CDR3 extends over 19 amino acids. CDR1 and CDR2 from the germline V gene are SEHNR and FQNEAQ (reference sequence). The V end was cut by 5 bases, the J end by 4 bases, with 30 bases between. CDR3 nucleotides: TGTGCCAGCAGCACGGGACCGAAGACTAGGCAAAAGACGGCATACGAGCAGTACTTC. Translating gives CASSTGPKTRQKTAYEQYF.

This chain joins TRBV4-1 and TRBJ1-2; 10 nucleotides line up with TRBD1. The germline gives CDR1 MGHRA, CDR2 YSYEKL. The CDR3 is 14 amino acids. The junction had 1 base not matched to a gene; V was cut back by 1 base and J by 5 bases. CDR3 sequence: CASSQGDRGYGYTF. Written as DNA, the CDR3 is TGCGCCAGCAGCCAAGGGGACAGGGGTTATGGCTACACCTTC.

CDR3: CASSLTAGETQYF. CDR3 coding DNA: TGTGCCAGCAGTTTGACGGCAGGAGAGACCCAGTACTTC. The chain recombines TRBV27 with TRBJ2-5; D not certain. The CDR3 covers 13 residues. The germline gives CDR1 MNHEY, CDR2 SMNVEV (reference sequence). Trimming shortened V by 3 bases and J by 4 bases, and 9 bases separated the two germline ends.

The V and J genes are TRBV7-6 and TRBJ2-5; 9 bases agree with TRBD2. Germline CDR1 is SGHVS and CDR2 is FNYEAQ. J was trimmed by 4 bases and V by 5 bases; bases with no gene match: 8. The CDR3 has 15 amino acids. The CDR3 here is CASSPIAGVGETQYF. For the CDR3, the DNA is TGTGCCAGCAGCCCAATAGCGGGAGTAGGAGAGACCCAGTACTTC. Full variable domain (missing parts from reference TRBV7-6 and TRBJ2-5): GAGVSQSPRYKVTKRGQDVALRCDPISGHVSLYWYRQALGQGPEFLTYFNYEAQQDKSGLPNDRFSAERPEGSISTLTIQRTEQRDSAMYRCASSPIAGVGETQYFGPGTRLLVL.

The gene calls are TRBV7-2 and TRBJ2-3, with TRBD2 identical over 8 bases. V dropped 3 bases and J dropped 3; count of bases not matched to a gene: 5. The CDR3 loop spans 15 amino acids. Germline CDR1 SGHTA, CDR2 FQGNSA. In DNA form, the CDR3 reads TGTGCCAGCAGCTTGAGCGGGGGTAGGACAGATACGCAGTATTTT. Its translation is CASSLSGGRTDTQYF.

The gene calls are TRBV7-3 and TRBJ2-5; D possibly corresponds to TRBD1 (6 bases). Trimming pared 4 bases from V and 2 bases from J, leaving 17 bases between. The CDR3 extends over 16 amino acids. Per germline, CDR1 SGHTA and CDR2 FQGTGA. The CDR3 sequence: CASSSEDSLTQETQYF. CDR3 in DNA: TGTGCCAGCAGCTCCGAGGACAGTCTTACTCAAGAGACCCAGTACTTC.

V usage is TRBV14 and J usage is TRBJ2-3; TRBD2 is a possible D gene (6 bases). Per the germline V gene, CDR1 is SGHDN and CDR2 is FVKESK. This CDR3 region has 12 residues. Trimming stripped 4 bases from V and 7 bases from J, with 9 bases between. CDR3 in DNA: TGTGCCAGCAGCCCTCGGGGGTATACGCAGTATTTT. Translating it yields CASSPRGYTQYF.

The chain couples TRBV7-9 to TRBJ2-5, with D hard to call. CDR3 size: 11 residues. V lost 0 bases to trimming and J lost 11 bases, with 7 bases between them. In germline, CDR1 is SEHNR, CDR2 FQNEAQ (reference sequence). The CDR3 is CASSLAEEQYF. CDR3 DNA: TGTGCCAGCAGCTTAGCCGAAGAGCAGTACTTC.

The J gene is TRBJ2-1, the V gene TRBV18; 12 nucleotides align to TRBD2. The junction had 4 bases not matched to a gene; V was cut back by 3 bases and J by 7 bases. The length of the CDR3 is 15 residues. CDR1 is KGHSH, CDR2 LQKENI, per germline. CDR3: CASSPVLAGGNEQFF. The CDR3 DNA follows: TGTGCCAGCTCACCGGTCCTAGCGGGAGGGAATGAGCAGTTCTTC.

This sequence joins TRBV11-2 and TRBJ2-3; the D gene is possibly TRBD2 (7 bases). Trimming took off 0 bases at V and 2 bases at J, with 9 bases between the two ends. Germline V gene data show CDR1 as SGHAT and CDR2 as FQNNGV. The CDR3 sequence is 15 residues long. The chain's CDR3 is CASSLDAGATDTQYF. The CDR3 coding sequence is TGTGCCAGCAGCTTAGATGCGGGGGCCACAGATACGCAGTATTTT.

The chain employs TRBV4-3 and TRBJ2-5; 12 bases are shared with TRBD2. V lost 4 bases and J lost 5; bases outside the gene matches: 11. The CDR3 has 17 residues. In germline, CDR1 is LGHNA, CDR2 YSLEER. This CDR3 reads CASSLDTTSGGLETQYF. CDR3 DNA: TGCGCCAGCAGCCTAGACACTACTAGCGGGGGGTTGGAGACCCAGTACTTC.